The TCR beta chain under discussion was sequenced for a study of T-cell reconstitution after alpha-beta-depleted transplantation in children. Findings and limits, study-wide: Surviving thymic progenitors and recipient T cells were the source of high TCRbeta diversity at day 60 in some patients. At around two months after transplant, the alpha-beta T cells were reportedly derived from several hundred expanded clones that came from non-depleted graft cells. One year post-transplant, T-cell counts and diversity were largely derived from T cells produced anew.

As for this clonotype: Its specificity is not known. One end of the junction is discordant with germline, which a read error may explain.

The authors prepared the TCRbeta library with unique molecular identifiers. Each CDR3 protein gets one entry after TCRdb re-called the PCR reads with MiXCR. The sample has around 490,000 distinct CDR3 sequences, more than 9.5% seen once. This CDR3 spans 12 amino acids. Germline V gene sequence: CDR1 SGHDT, CDR2 YYEEEE. Here the sequenced sample was PBMCs, mostly from graft donor cells, taken 180 days after TCRalphabeta/CD19-depleted stem cell transplant. The chain joins TRBV5-6 to TRBJ1-1; no firm D call. The clonotype was recovered from a female patient aged 2-9 years who had a stem cell transplant for aplastic anemia, so the T cells may come from the graft donor. DNA for the CDR3: TGTGTCAGCGCGCGGCGGAACACTGAAGCTTTCTTT. This sequence encodes CVSARRNTEAFF.